The 20 T cell receptor beta chains below were found in one sample sequenced in a study of T cell repertoires in cytomegalovirus infection. From the reads, TCRdb called clonotypes with MiXCR, one entry per CDR3 protein. The sample lists a few hundred thousand distinct CDR3 sequences, roughly 34% occurring once. These receptors have no identified antigens. The sample was cultured PBMCs, taken from culture after CMV antigen stimulation. Receptors were obtained from a human donor in good health (CMV status not recorded). Some clones in this sample may be carry-over from other donors' samples.

The chain employs TRBV11-2 and TRBJ2-7; unclear D gene. This CDR3 has 14 residues. CDR1 and CDR2 (germline): SGHAT, FQNNGV. Trimming left V 2 bases short and J 3 bases short, with 11 bases between. CDR3 DNA sequence: TGTGCCAGCAGCTTACTCGACGGAAACTACGAGCAGTACTTC. This sequence encodes CASSLLDGNYEQYF.

V usage is TRBV2 and J usage is TRBJ2-5, with a possible D match to TRBD2 (5 bases). The length of the CDR3 is 13 residues. Trimming pared 8 bases from V and 7 bases from J, leaving 17 bases between. From germline, CDR1 is SNHLY and CDR2 FYNNEI. The CDR3 bases are TGTGCCAGCTACGCGGTGGGAGAGGGGACCCAGTACTTC. This codes for CASYAVGEGTQYF.

This clonotype was seen only a few times. This chain joins TRBV28 and TRBJ2-7; TRBD2 aligns across 9 bases. CDR1 and CDR2 from the germline V gene are MDHEN and SYDVKM. This CDR3 has 15 amino acids. V lost 8 bases and J lost 1; bases outside the gene matches: 9. Here the CDR3 DNA reads TGTGCCAGCGATCGGCAGCTAGCGGGGTCCTACGAGCAGTACTTC. This codes for CASDRQLAGSYEQYF.

CDR3 coding DNA: TGTGCCAGCAGATCACGGACAGCATACACAGATACGCAGTATTTT. It is translated as CASRSRTAYTDTQYF. The V call is TRBV27, the J call TRBJ2-3; maybe TRBD1 (6 bases). Looked up from germline, CDR1 is MNHEY and CDR2 is SMNVEV (reference sequence). V lost 6 bases, J lost 2 bases, and 15 bases lay in between. The CDR3 runs 15 residues.

This chain connects TRBV7-9 to TRBJ2-1; D is possibly TRBD1 (6 bases). The CDR3 sequence is 14 residues long. The germline gives CDR1 SEHNR, CDR2 FQNEAQ (reference sequence). V was shortened by 5 bases and J by 6 bases, with 14 bases between the two germline ends. CDR3 sequence reads: CASSPGEYFNEQFF. The CDR3, as DNA: TGTGCCAGCAGCCCAGGGGAGTACTTCAATGAGCAGTTCTTC.

The rearrangement uses TRBV23-1 and TRBJ2-1; 10 bases align to TRBD2. TRBV23-1 is placed among ORFs of uncertain function. Trimming took 0 bases from V and 7 from J; bases not matched to a gene: 6. The CDR3 contains 16 residues. The DNA for the CDR3 is TGCGCCAGCAGTCAATCTGACCTAGCGGGAGCAAATGAGCAGTTCTTC. It specifies CASSQSDLAGANEQFF.

This rearrangement joins TRBV7-4 to TRBJ1-1; D gene unclear. The germline V gene encodes CDR1 SGHVT and CDR2 SQSDAQ. The V end lost 3 bases, the J end lost 7 bases, and 12 bases lay between the germline ends. CDR3 length equals 13 residues. The CDR3 spells CASSLRQADEAFF. The CDR3 DNA follows: TGTGCCAGCAGCTTGAGGCAGGCGGATGAAGCTTTCTTT.

This clonotype was counted only a few times. The chain recombines TRBV6-2 or TRBV6-3 with TRBJ2-1; D may be TRBD1 or TRBD2 (7 bases each). The V end lost 0 bases, the J end lost 10 bases, and 19 bases lay between the germline ends. The CDR3 spans 16 residues. The germline V gene has CDR1 MNHEY and CDR2 SVGEGT. CDR3 region: CASSYSTGLGGREQFF. CDR3 bases: TGTGCCAGCAGTTACTCGACCGGACTAGGGGGCAGGGAGCAGTTCTTC.

This clonotype has only a few counts. The genes are TRBV29-1 and TRBJ1-2, with unresolved D. The CDR3 totals 14 residues. The germline CDR1 and CDR2 sequences are SQVTM and ANQGSEA. The V and J ends lost 8 bases and 0 bases respectively, with 16 bases between them. The chain's CDR3 is CSSGREQSNYGYTF. DNA of the CDR3: TGCAGCTCCGGCCGGGAACAATCTAACTATGGCTACACCTTC.

This rearrangement joins TRBV11-2 to TRBJ1-1, with D maybe TRBD1 (5 bases). This CDR3 is 15 amino acids long. CDR1 is SGHAT, CDR2 FQNNGV, per germline. V was trimmed by 6 bases and J by 3 bases, leaving 17 bases between them. CDR3 loop: CASSRTRAWDTEAFF. The CDR3 bases are TGTGCCAGCAGTCGGACACGCGCGTGGGACACTGAAGCTTTCTTT.

The count of this clonotype is one. V and J are TRBV5-4 and TRBJ1-4; TRBD1 agrees at 7 bases. The J segment lost 2 bases and the V segment lost 3 bases, leaving 4 bases of the junction unmatched. Germline V gives CDR1 SGHNT, CDR2 YYREEE (reference sequence). The CDR3 consists of 15 residues. Written as DNA, the CDR3 is TGTGCCAGCAGCTCCCAGGGACAGACTAATGAAAAACTGTTTTTT. This codes for CASSSQGQTNEKLFF.

The rearrangement links TRBV6-6 to TRBJ2-3, with D possibly being TRBD2 (6 bases). The V gene's germline CDR1 is MNHNY and CDR2 SVGAGI (reference sequence). V shed 2 bases and J shed 2 bases, with 23 bases lying between them. The CDR3 sequence is 19 residues long. CDR3 sequence: CASSYPVRGGTTLTDTQYF. DNA of the CDR3: TGTGCCAGCAGTTACCCGGTCCGGGGCGGGACCACCCTCACAGATACGCAGTATTTT.

The chain recombines TRBV11-2 with TRBJ2-1, with 9 bases matching TRBD2. Germline trimming cut 4 bases from V and 3 bases from J; bases unmatched to any gene: 4. The CDR3 is 15 residues long. CDR1 and CDR2 (germline): SGHAT, FQNNGV. The CDR3 region has the DNA TGTGCCAGCAGCTCATGGACTAGCGACTACAATGAGCAGTTCTTC. It translates to CASSSWTSDYNEQFF.

The rearrangement joins TRBV7-2 to TRBJ2-5; TRBD2 matches 9 bases. The CDR3 has 16 residues. V trimming: 6 bases; J trimming: 2 bases; junction bases outside the gene matches: 10. Germline CDR1 is SGHTA and CDR2 is FQGNSA. Here the CDR3 reads CASRYSGRAFQETQYF. In DNA, the CDR3 is TGTGCCAGCAGGTATAGCGGGAGAGCATTTCAAGAGACCCAGTACTTC.

The chain links TRBV19 to TRBJ2-7; 8 nucleotides line up with TRBD1. The CDR3 has 13 amino acids. The ends lost 5 bases at V and 5 bases at J; junction bases unmatched: 5. Germline CDR1 and CDR2: LNHDA and SQIVND (reference sequence). The CDR3 DNA reads as TGTGCCAGTAGTCCAGGGGGCTCGGACGAGCAGTACTTC. Its protein is CASSPGGSDEQYF.

This clonotype appeared a few times. This chain connects TRBV6-1 to TRBJ2-1; 14 bases line up with TRBD2. CDR3 size: 20 residues. CDR1 MNHNS and CDR2 SASEGT come from the germline V gene. J lost 1 base, V lost 1 base, and 9 bases had no gene match. CDR3 sequence reads: CASSEVPGTSGRGSYNEQFF. CDR3 coding DNA: TGTGCCAGCAGTGAAGTACCCGGGACTAGCGGGAGAGGGTCCTACAATGAGCAGTTCTTC.

The chain is built from TRBV7-2 and TRBJ2-1; 7 bases line up with TRBD2. Germline trimming cut 3 bases from V and 9 bases from J; bases unmatched to any gene: 11. Germline V lookup: CDR1 SGHTA, CDR2 FQGNSA. The CDR3 is made up of 15 amino acids. The CDR3 coding sequence is TGTGCCAGCAGCTTGGGACTATCCTCGTTGGCTGAGCAGTTCTTC. This sequence encodes CASSLGLSSLAEQFF.

This clonotype was observed a few times. The chain has TRBV6-5 and TRBJ1-5; the match to TRBD1 covers 9 bases. Unmatched junction bases numbered 5, after V lost 6 bases and J lost 5 bases. The CDR3 spans 14 residues. Germline CDR1 reads MNHEY; CDR2 reads SVGAGI. The chain's CDR3 is CASRRTGVHQPQHF. The CDR3 DNA reads as TGTGCCAGCAGACGGACAGGGGTGCATCAGCCCCAGCATTTT.

This clonotype showed up just a few times. V gene TRBV7-2 combines with J gene TRBJ2-1; D is ambiguous. With 4 bases removed from V and 7 bases from J, the gap between germline ends came to 11 bases. The CDR3 spans 13 residues. CDR1 SGHTA and CDR2 FQGNSA come from the germline V gene. The CDR3 spells CASSCCPENEQFF. Here the CDR3 DNA reads TGTGCCAGCAGCTGTTGCCCGGAGAATGAGCAGTTCTTC.

The chain has TRBV6-1 and TRBJ2-7; D is perhaps TRBD2 (5 bases). This CDR3 spans 15 amino acids. V shed 3 bases and J shed 2 bases, with 14 bases lying between them. CDR1 is MNHNS, CDR2 SASEGT, per germline. The CDR3 DNA reads as TGTGCCAGCAGTGACGCGAGCCCGAGGGCCTACGAGCAGTACTTC. It translates to CASSDASPRAYEQYF.